Sequencing of this T cell receptor (beta chain) was carried out in a study of tumor and adjacent non-tumor tissue in lung cancer. A modified ARM-PCR protocol with three rounds of nested PCR amplified TCRbeta. From the multiplex PCR reads, TCRdb called clonotypes with MiXCR, one entry per CDR3 protein. The sample yields approximately 100,000 distinct CDR3 sequences, around 75% seen once. Comments on this clonotype: Germline is not matched at one junction end, which may reflect a read error.

No cell sorting was done before RNA was extracted from the tissue. The CDR3 sequence is 18 residues long. Germline V gene sequence: CDR1 LGHNA, CDR2 YSLEER. V gene TRBV4-3 combines with J gene TRBJ2-7, with TRBD1 matching 10 bases. The specimen sequenced was lung tumor tissue. The TCR sequence derives from a woman in her fifties or sixties with non-small cell lung cancer. CDR3 amino acids: CASSHPRPLGQGGHELYF. In DNA form, the CDR3 reads TGCGCCAGCAGCCACCCCAGGCCCTTAGGACAGGGGGGCCACGAGCTGTACTTC.